This T cell receptor (beta chain) was obtained from a study of cytomegalovirus exposure and HLA in healthy donors. CDR1 MNHNS and CDR2 SASEGT come from the germline V gene. The CDR3 spans 15 residues. Trimming removed 1 base at V and 4 bases at J, with 13 bases between. Findings and caveats of the study: According to an earlier analysis, most TCR beta V segments yielded productive rearrangements about 87% or about 30% of the time.

As to this clone: Its antigen is unidentified.

The PCR was carried out with 60 Vbeta primers and 13 Jbeta primers. TCRdb keeps only in-frame clones here, not all; method: immunoSEQ multiplex PCR. The table lists approximately 190,000 clones, roughly 80% of them singletons. The TCR sequence derives from a man aged 35 to 55 in good health and CMV-seropositive. The sequenced material came from PBMCs. The V and J genes are TRBV6-1 and TRBJ1-2; possibly TRBD1 for D (6 bases). The CDR3 DNA reads as TGTGCCAGCAGTGAAGTGGACAGTGGGGGCTATGGCTACACCTTC. Translating it yields CASSEVDSGGYGYTF.